These 27 T cell receptor beta chains came from one sample sequenced in a study of shared clonotypes between healthy human individuals. Profiling relied on immunoSEQ multiplex PCR, and the TCRdb table lists in-frame clones only, not all of them. The sample lists some 2,000,000 clones; approximately 96% were seen once. The sample was naive CD4+ T cells sorted from blood. Noted subset: CD45RA+ positively selected. The origin of the receptors is a man aged 18 to 30 in good health.

The chain has TRBV10-2 and TRBJ1-2; no clear D gene. CDR1 and CDR2 (germline): WSHSY, SAAADI. V dropped 2 bases and J dropped 1 base, with 5 bases sitting between them. The CDR3 totals 13 residues. DNA of the CDR3: TGCGCCAGCAGTGAGAAGGTTAACTATGGCTACACCTTC. It is translated as CASSEKVNYGYTF.

The rearrangement links TRBV30 to TRBJ1-1; D might be TRBD1 (6 bases). The CDR3 totals 12 residues. In germline, CDR1 is GTSNPN, CDR2 SVGIG (reference sequence). The CDR3 bases are TGTGCGGGGGCTTCCATTGGGACTGAAGCTTTCTTT. This translates into CAGASIGTEAFF.

V and J are TRBV7-2 and TRBJ1-3; the match to TRBD1 covers 7 bases. V gave up 5 bases and J gave up 7 bases; unmatched junction bases: 11. CDR1 is SGHTA and CDR2 is FQGNSA in the germline V gene. There are 15 residues in the CDR3. The CDR3 protein is CASSPSNRGANTIYF. The CDR3 bases are TGTGCCAGCAGCCCCTCGAACAGGGGAGCCAACACCATATATTTT.

The rearrangement uses TRBV6-5 and TRBJ2-5; D ambiguous. The CDR3 extends over 14 amino acids. Germline V lookup: CDR1 MNHEY, CDR2 SVGAGI. The V end was cut by 6 bases, the J end by 2 bases, with 13 bases between. In DNA form, the CDR3 reads TGTGCCAGCAGAAAGCTCCTTGGGCAAGAGACCCAGTACTTC. It is translated as CASRKLLGQETQYF.

V is TRBV6-1 and J is TRBJ1-2; D unresolved. The CDR3 has 14 residues. CDR1 is MNHNS, CDR2 SASEGT, per germline. V was trimmed by 7 bases and J by 1 base, leaving 13 bases between them. The CDR3 sequence is CASTLDQLNYGYTF. The CDR3 bases are TGTGCCAGCACCCTGGACCAACTTAACTATGGCTACACCTTC.

The chain employs TRBV6-4 and TRBJ2-1; D not resolved. The CDR3 contains 12 residues. CDR1 is MRHNA, CDR2 SNTAGT, per germline. Trimming stripped 6 bases from V and 2 bases from J, with 5 bases between. CDR3 sequence (DNA): TGTGCCAGCAGAGGGCCCTACAATGAGCAGTTCTTC. Its translation: CASRGPYNEQFF.

V is TRBV5-1 and J is TRBJ1-1; D is undetermined. Germline assignment: CDR1 SGHRS and CDR2 YFSETQ. The CDR3 runs to 13 residues. V was clipped by 5 bases and J by 4 bases, with 12 bases between them. CDR3 nucleotide sequence: TGCGCCAGCAGGATCCGGGTAGGCACTGAAGCTTTCTTT. It is translated as CASRIRVGTEAFF.

A single count supports this clone. The rearrangement joins TRBV2 to TRBJ2-2; D possibly corresponds to TRBD1 (6 bases). The CDR3 has 13 residues. CDR1 and CDR2 from the germline V gene are SNHLY and FYNNEI. With 6 bases removed from V and 6 bases from J, the gap between germline ends came to 11 bases. CDR3: CASRQGLSGELFF. The DNA for the CDR3 is TGTGCCAGCAGGCAGGGGTTATCCGGGGAGCTGTTTTTT.

The genes are TRBV5-1 and TRBJ2-1, with D maybe TRBD1 (6 bases). The germline gives CDR1 SGHRS, CDR2 YFSETQ. Trimming removed 5 bases at V and 0 bases at J, with 15 bases between. The CDR3 runs 16 residues. The CDR3 nucleotides read TGCGCCAGCAGTCGGCAGGACAGAAGCTCCTACAATGAGCAGTTCTTC. Translated: CASSRQDRSSYNEQFF. Combining the CDR3 with reference TRBV5-1 and TRBJ2-1 gives the whole variable domain KAGVTQTPRYLIKTRGQQVTLSCSPISGHRSVSWYQQTPGQGLQFLFEYFSETQRNKGNFPGRFSGRQFSNSRSEMNVSTLELGDSALYLCASSRQDRSSYNEQFFGPGTRLTVL.

The chain recombines TRBV30 with TRBJ1-1; unclear D gene. Trimming left V 5 bases short and J 0 bases short, with 7 bases between. The CDR3 is 12 residues long. Germline V gives CDR1 GTSNPN, CDR2 SVGIG (reference sequence). The CDR3 nucleotides read TGTGCCTGGGCGAGGATGAACACTGAAGCTTTCTTT. It translates to CAWARMNTEAFF.

Only one count was recorded for this clone. V and J are TRBV19 and TRBJ1-5, with D unresolved. This CDR3 contains 14 residues. Per germline, CDR1 LNHDA and CDR2 SQIVND (reference sequence). The V and J ends lost 9 bases and 6 bases respectively, with 18 bases between them. This CDR3 is CASEIRNLGQPQHF. The DNA of the CDR3 is TGTGCCAGCGAGATCCGGAATTTGGGTCAGCCCCAGCATTTT.

This clone was observed a single time. V gene TRBV6-5 combines with J gene TRBJ2-7; tentative D call: TRBD1 (5 bases). The CDR3 is made up of 12 amino acids. Between the trimmed V and J ends, which lost 6 bases and 5 bases, there was a span of 11 bases. The germline V gene has CDR1 MNHEY and CDR2 SVGAGI. The CDR3 sequence is CASRGVIDEQYF. CDR3 nucleotides: TGTGCCAGCAGAGGGGTTATTGACGAGCAGTACTTC.

V is TRBV25-1 and J is TRBJ2-4, with TRBD1 identical over 7 bases. Germline values: CDR1 MGHDK, CDR2 SYGVNS. V trimming: 1 base; J trimming: 3 bases; junction bases outside the gene matches: 6. The CDR3 sequence is 16 residues long. This CDR3 is CASSEFQGESKNIQYF. The DNA for the CDR3 is TGTGCCAGCAGTGAATTTCAGGGGGAGAGCAAAAACATTCAGTACTTC.

The CDR3 here is CASTDGQPQHF. In DNA form, the CDR3 reads TGTGCCAGCACGGATGGTCAGCCCCAGCATTTT. J is TRBJ1-5 and V is TRBV2; no clear D gene. Trimming cost V 7 bases and J 6 bases, with 7 bases left between them. Germline V CDR1 and CDR2: SNHLY, FYNNEI. The CDR3 spans 11 residues.

The rearrangement uses TRBV6-1 and TRBJ2-5; 8 bases are shared with TRBD1. The CDR3 length is 13 residues. The germline gives CDR1 MNHNS, CDR2 SASEGT. V trimming: 4 bases; J trimming: 7 bases; junction bases outside the gene matches: 5. As DNA, the CDR3 is TGTGCCAGCAGTGTAACACAGGGGGTGACCCAGTACTTC. Protein product: CASSVTQGVTQYF.

The chain uses TRBV4-3 and TRBJ2-3; the match to TRBD2 covers 8 bases. V shed 2 bases, J shed 6 bases, and the junction held 10 bases outside the gene matches. This CDR3 has 16 amino acids. Germline CDR1 is LGHNA and CDR2 is YSLEER. The CDR3 here is CASSQNLGSGTDTQYF. In DNA form, the CDR3 reads TGCGCCAGCAGCCAAAATCTGGGTAGCGGGACGGATACGCAGTATTTT.

J is TRBJ1-5 and V is TRBV28; 8 bases are a match to TRBD1. Germline V gene data show CDR1 as MDHEN and CDR2 as SYDVKM. The CDR3 runs to 14 residues. J gave up 5 bases and V 6 bases, and 6 bases lay outside the gene matches. The CDR3 loop reads CASRLTGGDQPQHF. In DNA form, the CDR3 reads TGTGCCAGCAGGCTCACAGGGGGGGATCAGCCCCAGCATTTT.

The chain recombines TRBV19 with TRBJ2-7; no clear D gene. The CDR3 has 14 amino acids. Germline lookup yields CDR1 LNHDA and CDR2 SQIVND (reference sequence). With 5 bases removed from V and 0 bases from J, the gap between germline ends came to 11 bases. Here the CDR3 reads CASSPRTDSYEQYF. The CDR3 region has the DNA TGTGCCAGTAGTCCCCGGACGGACTCCTACGAGCAGTACTTC.

The V gene is TRBV14, the J gene TRBJ2-7; D gene ambiguous. The ends were cut back, 2 bases at V and 3 bases at J, with 5 bases in the middle. CDR3 size: 12 residues. CDR1 and CDR2 (germline): SGHDN, FVKESK. The CDR3 nucleotides read TGTGCCAGCAGCCAACGGATCTACGAGCAGTACTTC. Protein sequence: CASSQRIYEQYF.

The genes are TRBV11-1 and TRBJ2-7; 8 bases match TRBD2. The V segment lost 5 bases and the J segment 0 bases; nucleotides outside the gene matches: 15. CDR3 length: 18 amino acids. The germline V gene has CDR1 SGHAT and CDR2 FQDESV (reference sequence). The CDR3 loop reads CASSRTRLGTRGSYEQYF. CDR3 bases: TGTGCCAGCAGCCGCACTAGACTGGGGACTAGGGGCTCCTACGAGCAGTACTTC.

The rearrangement uses TRBV11-2 and TRBJ1-2, with 8 nucleotides matching TRBD1. Trimming removed 5 bases from V and 8 bases from J; junction bases left unmatched: 10. The germline V gene encodes CDR1 SGHAT and CDR2 FQNNGV. The CDR3 is 14 amino acids. CDR3 nucleotide sequence: TGTGCCAGCAGCAGACTCGACAGGGGAAGCGGCTACACCTTC. Translation: CASSRLDRGSGYTF.

The chain is built from TRBV9 and TRBJ2-1; D might be TRBD2 (5 bases). With 3 bases removed from V and 8 bases from J, the gap between germline ends came to 18 bases. CDR1 is SGDLS, CDR2 YYNGEE, per germline. This CDR3 has 15 amino acids. The CDR3: CASSAHGVRTDEQFF. The CDR3 nucleotides read TGTGCCAGCAGCGCCCACGGGGTACGGACCGATGAGCAGTTCTTC.

V and J are TRBV28 and TRBJ1-5; a weak D match, TRBD1 (5 bases). Per the germline V gene, CDR1 is MDHEN and CDR2 is SYDVKM. The CDR3 spans 16 residues. The ends were cut back, 7 bases at V and 3 bases at J, with 19 bases in the middle. The CDR3 here is CASMILGQGDNQPQHF. CDR3 DNA sequence: TGTGCCAGCATGATTTTAGGACAAGGAGACAATCAGCCCCAGCATTTT.

V usage is TRBV9 and J usage is TRBJ2-5, with a weak D call TRBD1 (6 bases). Per the germline V gene, CDR1 is SGDLS and CDR2 is YYNGEE. The CDR3 consists of 13 residues. The ends were cut back, 0 bases at V and 5 bases at J, with 8 bases in the middle. DNA for the CDR3: TGTGCCAGCAGCGTAGACAGGGTGGAGACCCAGTACTTC. Translation gives CASSVDRVETQYF.

This clone was picked up one time. The chain links TRBV19 to TRBJ2-5; 7 nucleotides match TRBD1. Trimming cost V 7 bases and J 5 bases; bases outside gene matches: 10. The CDR3 contains 14 residues. Germline V lookup: CDR1 LNHDA, CDR2 SQIVND (reference sequence). CDR3 coding DNA: TGTGCCAGTACCCCGGGCAGGGGGTCCGAGACCCAGTACTTC. This codes for CASTPGRGSETQYF.

The chain links TRBV2 to TRBJ1-1, with 7 nucleotides matching TRBD1. CDR3 length: 14 residues. Losses at the gene ends were 8 bases for V and 1 base for J; bases not matched to a gene: 7. Germline values: CDR1 SNHLY, CDR2 FYNNEI. The CDR3 sequence is CASGTGTANTEAFF. CDR3 nucleotide sequence: TGTGCCAGCGGAACTGGGACAGCGAACACTGAAGCTTTCTTT.

The V gene is TRBV5-1, the J gene TRBJ1-3; TRBD1 might be the D (6 bases). Trimming removed 0 bases at V and 2 bases at J, with 9 bases between. This CDR3 comprises 15 residues. From germline, CDR1 is SGHRS and CDR2 YFSETQ. The CDR3 sequence is CASSLDGGTGNTIYF. CDR3 DNA: TGCGCCAGCAGCTTGGACGGGGGCACTGGAAACACCATATATTTT.